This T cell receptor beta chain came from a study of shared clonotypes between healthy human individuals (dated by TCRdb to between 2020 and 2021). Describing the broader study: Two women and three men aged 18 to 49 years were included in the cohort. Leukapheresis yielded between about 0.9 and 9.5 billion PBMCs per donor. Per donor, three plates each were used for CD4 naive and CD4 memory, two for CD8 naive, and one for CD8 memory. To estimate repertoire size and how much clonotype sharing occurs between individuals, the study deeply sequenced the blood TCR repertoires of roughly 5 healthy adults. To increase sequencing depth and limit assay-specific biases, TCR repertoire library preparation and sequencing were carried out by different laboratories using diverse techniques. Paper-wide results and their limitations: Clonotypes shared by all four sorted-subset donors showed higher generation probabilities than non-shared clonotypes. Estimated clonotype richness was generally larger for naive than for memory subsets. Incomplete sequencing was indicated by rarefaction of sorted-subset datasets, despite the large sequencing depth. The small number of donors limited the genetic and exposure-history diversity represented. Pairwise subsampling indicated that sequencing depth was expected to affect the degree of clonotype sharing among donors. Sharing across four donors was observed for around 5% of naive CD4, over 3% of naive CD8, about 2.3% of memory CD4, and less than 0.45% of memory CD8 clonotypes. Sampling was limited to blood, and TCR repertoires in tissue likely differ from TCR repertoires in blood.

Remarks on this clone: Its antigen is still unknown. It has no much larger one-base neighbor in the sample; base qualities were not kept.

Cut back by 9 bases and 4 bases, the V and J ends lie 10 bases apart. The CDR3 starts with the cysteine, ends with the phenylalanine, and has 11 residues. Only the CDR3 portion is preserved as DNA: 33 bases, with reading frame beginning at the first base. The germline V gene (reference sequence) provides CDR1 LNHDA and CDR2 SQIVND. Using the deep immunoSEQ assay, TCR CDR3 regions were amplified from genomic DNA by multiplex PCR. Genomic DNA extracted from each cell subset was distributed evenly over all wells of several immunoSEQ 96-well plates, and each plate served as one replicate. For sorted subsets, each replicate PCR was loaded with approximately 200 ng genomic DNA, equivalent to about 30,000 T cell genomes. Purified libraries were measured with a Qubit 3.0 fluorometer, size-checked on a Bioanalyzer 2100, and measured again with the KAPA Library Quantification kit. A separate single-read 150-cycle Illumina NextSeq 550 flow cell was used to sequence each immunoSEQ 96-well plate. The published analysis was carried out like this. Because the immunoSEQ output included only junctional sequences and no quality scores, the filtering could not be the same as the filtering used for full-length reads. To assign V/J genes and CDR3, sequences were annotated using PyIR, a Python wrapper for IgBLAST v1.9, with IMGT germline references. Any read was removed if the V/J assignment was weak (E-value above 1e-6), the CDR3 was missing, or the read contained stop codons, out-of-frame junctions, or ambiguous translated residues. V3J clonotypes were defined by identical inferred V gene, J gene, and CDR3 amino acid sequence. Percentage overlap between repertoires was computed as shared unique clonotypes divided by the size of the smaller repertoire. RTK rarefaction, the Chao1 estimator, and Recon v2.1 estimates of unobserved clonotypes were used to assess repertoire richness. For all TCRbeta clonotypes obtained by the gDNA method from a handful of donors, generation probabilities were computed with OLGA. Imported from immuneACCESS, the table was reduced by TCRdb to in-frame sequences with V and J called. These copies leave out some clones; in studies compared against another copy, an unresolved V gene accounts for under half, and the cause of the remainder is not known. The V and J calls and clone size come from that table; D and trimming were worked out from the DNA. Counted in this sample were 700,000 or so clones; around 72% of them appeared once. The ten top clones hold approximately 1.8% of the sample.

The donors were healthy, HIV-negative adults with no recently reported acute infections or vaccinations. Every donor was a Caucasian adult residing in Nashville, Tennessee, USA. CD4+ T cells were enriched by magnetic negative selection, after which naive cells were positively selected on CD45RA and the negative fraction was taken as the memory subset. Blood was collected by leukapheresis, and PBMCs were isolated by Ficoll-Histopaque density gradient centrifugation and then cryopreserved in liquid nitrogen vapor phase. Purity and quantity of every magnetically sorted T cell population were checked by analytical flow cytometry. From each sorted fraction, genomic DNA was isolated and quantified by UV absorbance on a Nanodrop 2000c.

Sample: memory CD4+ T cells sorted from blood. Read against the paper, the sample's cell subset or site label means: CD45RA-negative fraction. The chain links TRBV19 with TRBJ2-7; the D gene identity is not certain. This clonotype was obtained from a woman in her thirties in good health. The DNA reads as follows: TGTGCCAGCAACGACGGTTACGAGCAGTACTTC. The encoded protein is CASNDGYEQYF. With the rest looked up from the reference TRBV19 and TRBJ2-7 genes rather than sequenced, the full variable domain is DGGITQSPKYLFRKEGQNVTLSCEQNLNHDAMYWYRQDPGQGLRLIYYSQIVNDFQKGDIAEGYSVSREKKESFPLTVTSAQKNPTAFYLCASNDGYEQYFGPGTRLTVT.